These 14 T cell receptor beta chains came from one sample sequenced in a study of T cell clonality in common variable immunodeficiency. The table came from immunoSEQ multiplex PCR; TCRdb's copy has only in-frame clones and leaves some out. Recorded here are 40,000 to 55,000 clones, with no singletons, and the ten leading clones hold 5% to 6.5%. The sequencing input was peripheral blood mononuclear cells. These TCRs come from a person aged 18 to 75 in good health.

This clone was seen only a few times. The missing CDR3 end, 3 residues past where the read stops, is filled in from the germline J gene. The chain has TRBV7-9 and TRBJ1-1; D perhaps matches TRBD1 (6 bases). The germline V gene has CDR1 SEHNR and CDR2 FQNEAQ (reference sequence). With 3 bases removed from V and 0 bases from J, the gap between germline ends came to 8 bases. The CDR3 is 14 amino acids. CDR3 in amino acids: CASSFGDMNTEAFF. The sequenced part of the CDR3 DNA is TGTGCCAGCAGCTTTGGGGACATGAACACTGAA.

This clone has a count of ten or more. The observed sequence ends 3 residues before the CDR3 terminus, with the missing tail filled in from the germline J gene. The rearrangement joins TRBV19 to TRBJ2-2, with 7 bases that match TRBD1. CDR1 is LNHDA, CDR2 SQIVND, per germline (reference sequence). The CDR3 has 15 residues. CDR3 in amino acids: CASSPGGSTNEKLFF. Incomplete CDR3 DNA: TGTGCCAGTAGTCCAGGGGGTTCAACTAATGAAAAG.

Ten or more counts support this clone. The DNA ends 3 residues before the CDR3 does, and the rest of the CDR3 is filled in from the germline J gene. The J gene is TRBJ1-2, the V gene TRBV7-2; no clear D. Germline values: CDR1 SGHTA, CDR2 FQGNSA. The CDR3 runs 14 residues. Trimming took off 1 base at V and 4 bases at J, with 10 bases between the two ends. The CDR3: CASSLGQATYGYTF. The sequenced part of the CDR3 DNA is TGTGCCAGCAGCTTAGGTCAGGCAACCTATGGC.

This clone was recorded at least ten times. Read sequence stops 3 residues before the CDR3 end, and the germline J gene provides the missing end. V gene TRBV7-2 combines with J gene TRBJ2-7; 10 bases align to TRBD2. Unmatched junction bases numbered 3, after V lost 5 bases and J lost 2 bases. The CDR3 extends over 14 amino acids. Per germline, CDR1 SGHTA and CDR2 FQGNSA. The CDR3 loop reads CASSLSGGAYEQYF. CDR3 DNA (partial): TGTGCCAGCAGCCTGAGCGGGGGGGCCTACGAG.

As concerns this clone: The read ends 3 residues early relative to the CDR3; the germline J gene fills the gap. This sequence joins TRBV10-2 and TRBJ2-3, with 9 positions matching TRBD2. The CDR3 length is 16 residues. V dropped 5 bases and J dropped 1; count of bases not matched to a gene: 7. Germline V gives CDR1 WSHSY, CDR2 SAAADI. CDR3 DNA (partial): TGCGCCAGCAGTAACGTGTTAGCGGGGGGCACAGATACG. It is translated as CASSNVLAGGTDT. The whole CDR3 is CASSNVLAGGTDTQYF.

The DNA read from the CDR3 is TGTGCCAGCAGCCAAGGGGGCTCGGTAGCGGGCGAG. Translation: CASSQGGSVAGE. The whole CDR3 is CASSQGGSVAGEQYF. J is TRBJ2-7 and V is TRBV4-2; the match to TRBD2 covers 7 bases. The observed sequence ends 3 residues before the CDR3 terminus, with the missing tail filled in from the germline J gene. Germline values: CDR1 LGHNA, CDR2 YNFKEQ. The CDR3 runs 15 residues. V shed 1 base and J 6 bases; nucleotides not matched to a gene: 9.

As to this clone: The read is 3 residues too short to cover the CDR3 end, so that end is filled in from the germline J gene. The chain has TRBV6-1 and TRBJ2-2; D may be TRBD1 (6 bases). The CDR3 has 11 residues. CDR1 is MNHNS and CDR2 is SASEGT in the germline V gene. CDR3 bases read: TGTGCCAGCAGTGAATGGGGGCCG. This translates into CASSEWGP. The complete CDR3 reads CASSEWGPLFF.

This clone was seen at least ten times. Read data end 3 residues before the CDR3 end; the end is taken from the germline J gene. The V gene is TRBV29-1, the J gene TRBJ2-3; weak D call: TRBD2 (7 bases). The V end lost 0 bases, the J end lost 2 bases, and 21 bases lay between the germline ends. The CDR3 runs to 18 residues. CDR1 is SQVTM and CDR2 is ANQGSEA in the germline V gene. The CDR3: CSVEDRIGRGLNTDTQYF. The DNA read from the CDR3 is TGCAGCGTTGAAGACAGAATTGGGCGGGGGCTAAACACAGATACG.

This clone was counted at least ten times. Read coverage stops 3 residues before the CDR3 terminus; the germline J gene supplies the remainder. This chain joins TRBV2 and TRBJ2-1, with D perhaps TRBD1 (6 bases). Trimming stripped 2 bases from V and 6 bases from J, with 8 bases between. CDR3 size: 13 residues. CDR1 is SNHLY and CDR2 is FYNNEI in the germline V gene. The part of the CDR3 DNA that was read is TGTGCCAGCAGTGAAAGGGGGTTCAATGAG. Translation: CASSERGFNE. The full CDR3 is CASSERGFNEQFF. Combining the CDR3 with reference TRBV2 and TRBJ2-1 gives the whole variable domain EPEVTQTPSHQVTQMGQEVILRCVPISNHLYFYWYRQILGQKVEFLVSFYNNEISEKSEIFDDQFSVERPDGSNFTLKIRSTKLEDSAMYFCASSERGFNEQFFGPGTRLTVL.

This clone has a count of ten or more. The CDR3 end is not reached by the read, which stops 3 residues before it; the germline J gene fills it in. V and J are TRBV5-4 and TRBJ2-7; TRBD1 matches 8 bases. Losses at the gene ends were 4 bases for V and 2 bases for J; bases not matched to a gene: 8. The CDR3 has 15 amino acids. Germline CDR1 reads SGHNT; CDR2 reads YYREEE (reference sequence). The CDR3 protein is CASSPGTGGPYEQYF. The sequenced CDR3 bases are TGTGCCAGCAGCCCTGGGACAGGTGGACCCTACGAG. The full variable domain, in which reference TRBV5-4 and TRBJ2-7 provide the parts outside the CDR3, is ETGVTQSPTHLIKTRGQQVTLRCSSQSGHNTVSWYQQALGQGPQFIFQYYREEENGRGNFPPRFSGLQFPNYSSELNVNALELDDSALYLCASSPGTGGPYEQYFGPGTRLTVT.

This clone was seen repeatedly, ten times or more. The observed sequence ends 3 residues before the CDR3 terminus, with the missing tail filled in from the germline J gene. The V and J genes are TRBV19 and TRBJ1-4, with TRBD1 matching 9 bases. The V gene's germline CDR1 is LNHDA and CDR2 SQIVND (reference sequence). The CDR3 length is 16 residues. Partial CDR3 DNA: TGTGCCACCAACCGAGCTCCCGGGACAGGGCTTGGGAAA. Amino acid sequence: CATNRAPGTGLGK. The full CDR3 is CATNRAPGTGLGKLFF.

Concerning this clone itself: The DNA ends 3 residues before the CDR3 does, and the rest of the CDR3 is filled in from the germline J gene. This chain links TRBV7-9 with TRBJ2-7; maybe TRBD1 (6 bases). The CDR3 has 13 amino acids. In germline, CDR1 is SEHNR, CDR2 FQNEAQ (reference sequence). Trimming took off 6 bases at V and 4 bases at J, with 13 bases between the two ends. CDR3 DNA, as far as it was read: TGTGCCAGCAGACCGATACAGGGATACGAG. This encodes CASRPIQGYE. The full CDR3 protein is CASRPIQGYEQYF.

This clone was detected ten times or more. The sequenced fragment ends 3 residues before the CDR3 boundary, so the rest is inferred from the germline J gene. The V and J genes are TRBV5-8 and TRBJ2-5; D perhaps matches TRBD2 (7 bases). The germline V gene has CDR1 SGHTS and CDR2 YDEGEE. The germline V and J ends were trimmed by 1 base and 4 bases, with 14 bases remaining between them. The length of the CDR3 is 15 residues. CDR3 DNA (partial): TGTGCCAGCAGCTTGTTTGGGGGGGCAGGAGAGACC. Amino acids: CASSLFGGAGET. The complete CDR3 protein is CASSLFGGAGETQYF.

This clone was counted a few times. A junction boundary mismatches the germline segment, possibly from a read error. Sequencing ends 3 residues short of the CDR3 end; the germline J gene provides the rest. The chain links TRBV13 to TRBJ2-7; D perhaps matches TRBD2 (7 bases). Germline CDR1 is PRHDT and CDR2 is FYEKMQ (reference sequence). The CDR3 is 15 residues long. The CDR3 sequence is CASSLAGRGSSEQYF. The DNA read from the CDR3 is TGTGCCAGCAGCTTAGCGGGGAGGGGGTCCTCCGAG.